A selection of T cell receptor beta chains follows, all from one sample in a study of blood T cell repertoires in COVID-19. Libraries were prepared by immunoSEQ multiplex PCR; TCRdb keeps only in-frame clonotypes and omits some of them. The data show more than 85,000 clones, with around 90% seen just once and about 3.2% held by the top ten. Source material: peripheral blood. The source of these receptors is a woman between 70 and 85 years old with acute or convalescent COVID-19. CDR3s include the opening cysteine and the closing phenylalanine or tryptophan. D genes are given only for firm matches. Clone sizes are given selectively: once, few, many, or a class where the clone is expanded.

length	D	J	size	V	CDR3	DNA
14	.	TRBJ2-3	.	TRBV5-8	CASTMTGATDTQYF	TGTGCCAGCACAATGACAGGAGCCACAGATACGCAGTATTTT
18	.	TRBJ1-2	.	TRBV11-2	CASSLVSKSWYFNYGYTF	TGTGCCAGCAGCTTAGTCTCAAAGAGCTGGTACTTTAACTATGGCTACACCTTC
15	.	TRBJ1-3	.	TRBV18	CASSPTQASGNTIYF	TGTGCCAGCTCACCAACACAGGCCTCTGGAAACACCATATATTTT
13	.	TRBJ2-3	.	TRBV11-1	CASSLVMGGPQYF	TGTGCCAGCAGCTTAGTCATGGGAGGACCGCAGTATTTT
12	TRBD2	TRBJ2-1	.	TRBV18	CASSPWEGEQFF	TGTGCCAGCTCACCATGGGAGGGTGAGCAGTTCTTC
14	.	TRBJ1-1	.	TRBV5-1	CASSLTGQQTEAFF	TGCGCCAGCAGCTTAACAGGGCAACAGACTGAAGCTTTCTTT
19	TRBD1	TRBJ2-2	once	TRBV19	CASGYFAPQAGGRTGELFF	TGTGCCAGTGGATATTTTGCCCCTCAGGCAGGGGGCCGGACCGGGGAGCTGTTTTTT
12	.	TRBJ2-3	.	TRBV12-3/TRBV12-4	CASSPYTDTQYF	TGTGCCAGCAGTCCCTACACAGATACGCAGTATTTT
13	.	TRBJ1-1	few	TRBV28	CASRKGRNTEAFF	TGTGCCAGCAGGAAGGGGCGGAACACTGAAGCTTTCTTT
14	.	TRBJ1-1	.	TRBV19	CASSIAGAAGGAFF	TGTGCCAGTAGTATTGCTGGGGCAGCAGGTGGGGCTTTCTTT
13	.	TRBJ2-2	.	TRBV11-3	CASSPTGTGELFF	TGTGCCAGCAGCCCCACGGGCACCGGGGAGCTGTTTTTT
13	.	TRBJ1-2	.	TRBV12-3/TRBV12-4	CASSGQAQVGYTF	TGTGCCAGCAGTGGCCAAGCACAGGTTGGCTACACCTTC
14	TRBD1	TRBJ2-5	few	TRBV2	CASSEHRGGETQYF	TGTGCCAGCAGTGAGCACAGGGGTGGGGAGACCCAGTACTTC
17	TRBD2	TRBJ2-1	.	TRBV4-1	CASSQPGGLAGRNEQFF	TGCGCCAGCAGCCAACCGGGGGGACTAGCGGGCCGCAATGAGCAGTTCTTC
15	TRBD1	TRBJ1-3	.	TRBV9	CASRRDRGSGNTIYF	TGTGCCAGCAGAAGGGACAGGGGGTCTGGAAACACCATATATTTT
15	TRBD2	TRBJ2-5	.	TRBV5-6	CASNGLAGGMETQYF	TGTGCCAGCAATGGACTAGCGGGGGGCATGGAGACCCAGTACTTC
13	.	TRBJ1-2	.	TRBV19	CASSMKEPYGYTF	TGTGCCAGTAGCATGAAGGAGCCCTATGGCTACACCTTC
13	.	TRBJ1-1	.	TRBV5-1	CASSLEGVTEAFF	TGCGCCAGCAGCTTGGAAGGGGTTACTGAAGCTTTCTTT
22	TRBD2	TRBJ2-2	.	TRBV5-1	CASSPLGPTRGTSGANTGELFF	TGCGCCAGCAGCCCTCTAGGCCCGACACGGGGGACTAGCGGAGCGAACACCGGGGAGCTGTTTTTT
15	.	TRBJ2-1	.	TRBV30	CAWSGGGGSYNEQFF	TGTGCCTGGAGCGGAGGGGGCGGCTCCTACAATGAGCAGTTCTTC
16	TRBD1	TRBJ2-1	once	TRBV19	CASSPSGQGSVNEQFF	TGTGCCAGTAGTCCATCGGGACAGGGAAGTGTCAATGAGCAGTTCTTC
15	.	TRBJ2-2	.	TRBV11-2	CASSPQTSPTGELFF	TGTGCCAGCAGCCCTCAAACTAGTCCCACCGGGGAGCTGTTTTTT
13	.	TRBJ1-4	once	TRBV19	CASSSETNEKLFF	TGTGCCAGTAGTTCAGAAACTAATGAAAAACTGTTTTTT
14	TRBD2	TRBJ2-3	.	TRBV19	CASSMGGRSDTQYF	TGTGCCAGTAGTATGGGCGGGAGGTCAGATACGCAGTATTTT
16	TRBD2	TRBJ2-5	.	TRBV11-2	CASSSRLAAVGETQYF	TGTGCCAGCAGCTCTCGGCTAGCGGCAGTTGGAGAGACCCAGTACTTC